The entry below gives a single TCR beta chain sequence along with its context. Repertoires were generated with immunoSEQ multiplex PCR, while TCRdb's copy carries only in-frame clones and drops some. The sample records a few thousand clones, around four fifths being singletons. This record belongs to a study of T cell repertoires in ileal Crohn's disease. At the level of the study: Thiopurines (around 10) or anti-TNF agents (about 19) were given postoperatively to about half.

The sorted cells were lamina propria lymphocytes from surgical specimens, first isolated by density gradient. Source material: CD4+ T cells sorted from the ileum. The sequence came from an adult with Crohn's disease.

Here the CDR3 DNA reads TGCGCCAGCAGCTATAGCACCGGGGAGCTGTTTTTT. Amino acid sequence: CASSYSTGELFF. This chain joins TRBV5-1 and TRBJ2-2; no firm D call. Trimming took off 3 bases at V and 4 bases at J, with 4 bases between the two ends. Germline values: CDR1 SGHRS, CDR2 YFSETQ. The CDR3 extends over 12 amino acids.